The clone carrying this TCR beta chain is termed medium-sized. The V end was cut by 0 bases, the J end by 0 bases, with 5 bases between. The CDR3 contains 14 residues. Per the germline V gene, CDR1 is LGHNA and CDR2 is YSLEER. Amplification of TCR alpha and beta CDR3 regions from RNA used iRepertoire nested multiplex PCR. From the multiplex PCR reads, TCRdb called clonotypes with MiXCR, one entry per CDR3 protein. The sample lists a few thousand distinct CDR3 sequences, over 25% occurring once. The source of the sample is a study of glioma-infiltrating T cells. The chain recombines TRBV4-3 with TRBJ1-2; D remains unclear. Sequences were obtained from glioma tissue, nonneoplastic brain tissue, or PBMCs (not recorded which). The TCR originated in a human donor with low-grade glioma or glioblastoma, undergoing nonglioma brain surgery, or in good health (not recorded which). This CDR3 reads CASSQELSNYGYTF. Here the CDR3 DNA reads TGCGCCAGCAGCCAAGAACTATCTAACTATGGCTACACCTTC.